The 2 T cell receptor beta chains given below trace back to one sample, sequenced in a study of neurological immune-mediated disorders. Each CDR3 protein is one row after TCRdb ran MiXCR on the 5' RACE reads. Here the sample spans 70,000 to 95,000 distinct CDR3 sequences, about 12% being singletons. Time point described: longitudinal time-point 2. The sample was PBMCs. Receptors were obtained from a female donor with HTLV-1-associated myelopathy (HAM/TSP).

This clonotype was observed at least ten times. The chain joins TRBV6-5 to TRBJ2-3, with D maybe TRBD1 (5 bases). Germline V gives CDR1 MNHEY, CDR2 SVGAGI. CDR3 length: 14 residues. The ends were cut back, 5 bases at V and 5 bases at J, with 14 bases in the middle. The CDR3 region has the DNA TGTGCCAGCAGTCTCCTAGGGGCTATAGATACGCAGTATTTT. It yields the protein CASSLLGAIDTQYF.

Ten or more counts support this clonotype. The chain carries TRBV7-9 and TRBJ2-2; D gene unclear. V lost 1 base and J 6 bases, leaving 3 bases between the germline ends. Germline V lookup: CDR1 SEHNR, CDR2 FQNEAQ (reference sequence). This CDR3 region has 12 residues. CDR3 protein: CASSLGPGELFF. The CDR3 bases are TGTGCCAGCAGCTTAGGTCCCGGGGAGCTGTTTTTT.